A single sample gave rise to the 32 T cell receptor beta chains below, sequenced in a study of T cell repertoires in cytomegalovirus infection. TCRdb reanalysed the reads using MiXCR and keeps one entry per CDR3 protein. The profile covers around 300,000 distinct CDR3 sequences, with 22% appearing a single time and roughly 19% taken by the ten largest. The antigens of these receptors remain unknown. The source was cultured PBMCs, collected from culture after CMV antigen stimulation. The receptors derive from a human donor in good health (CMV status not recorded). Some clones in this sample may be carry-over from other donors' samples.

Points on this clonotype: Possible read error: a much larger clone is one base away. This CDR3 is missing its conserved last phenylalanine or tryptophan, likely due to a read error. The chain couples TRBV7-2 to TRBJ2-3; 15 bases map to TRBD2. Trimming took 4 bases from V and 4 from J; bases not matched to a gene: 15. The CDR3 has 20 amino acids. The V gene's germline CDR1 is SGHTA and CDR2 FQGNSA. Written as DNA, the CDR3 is TGTGCCAGCAGCTCCTGGACTAGCGGGAGGGCCAAGGAGAGGGCAGATACGCAGTATTTG. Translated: CASSSWTSGRAKERADTQYL.

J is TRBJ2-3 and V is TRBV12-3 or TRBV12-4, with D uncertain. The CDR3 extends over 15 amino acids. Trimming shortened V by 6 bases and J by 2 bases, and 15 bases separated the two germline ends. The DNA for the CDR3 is TGTGCCAGCAGCCCGGGCCAGCGCTACACAGATACGCAGTATTTT. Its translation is CASSPGQRYTDTQYF.

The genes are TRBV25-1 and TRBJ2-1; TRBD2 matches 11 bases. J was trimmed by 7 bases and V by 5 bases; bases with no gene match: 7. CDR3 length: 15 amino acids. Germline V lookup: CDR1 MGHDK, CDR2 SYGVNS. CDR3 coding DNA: TGTGCCAGCAGTCAAACTAGCGGGAGTAATAATGAGCAGTTCTTC. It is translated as CASSQTSGSNNEQFF. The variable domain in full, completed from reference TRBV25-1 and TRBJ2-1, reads EADIYQTPRYLVIGTGKKITLECSQTMGHDKMYWYQQDPGMELHLIHYSYGVNSTEKGDLSSESTVSRIRTEHFPLTLESARPSHTSQYLCASSQTSGSNNEQFFGPGTRLTVL.

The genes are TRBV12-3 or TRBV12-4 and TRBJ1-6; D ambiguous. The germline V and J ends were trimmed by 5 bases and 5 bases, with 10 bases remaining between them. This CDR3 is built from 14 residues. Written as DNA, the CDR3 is TGTGCCAGCAGTCCCCGGGCGCATAATTCACCCCTCCACTTT. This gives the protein CASSPRAHNSPLHF.

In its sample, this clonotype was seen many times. Written as DNA, the CDR3 is TGTGCCAGCAGTTTATTCGGGACTAGCTATAGTGAGCAGTTCTTC. Its protein product is CASSLFGTSYSEQFF. The V call is TRBV12-3 or TRBV12-4, the J call TRBJ2-1; 9 bases agree with TRBD2. V was pared by 2 bases and J by 9 bases, with 8 bases of the junction left unmatched. The CDR3 spans 15 residues.

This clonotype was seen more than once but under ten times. The CDR3, as DNA: TGTGCCAGCAGTTTCTCAGGGCCCAATCAGCCCCAGCATTTT. Amino acid sequence: CASSFSGPNQPQHF. The chain is built from TRBV27 and TRBJ1-5, with D tentatively TRBD1 (5 bases). Between the trimmed V and J ends, which lost 3 bases and 3 bases, there was a span of 9 bases. Germline V gene sequence: CDR1 MNHEY, CDR2 SMNVEV (reference sequence). The CDR3 runs 14 residues.

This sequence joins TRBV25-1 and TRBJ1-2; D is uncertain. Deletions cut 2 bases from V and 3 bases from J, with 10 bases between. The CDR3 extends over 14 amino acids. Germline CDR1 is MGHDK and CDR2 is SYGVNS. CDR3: CASSELGQHYGYTF. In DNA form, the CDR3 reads TGTGCCAGCAGTGAACTAGGGCAGCACTATGGCTACACCTTC.

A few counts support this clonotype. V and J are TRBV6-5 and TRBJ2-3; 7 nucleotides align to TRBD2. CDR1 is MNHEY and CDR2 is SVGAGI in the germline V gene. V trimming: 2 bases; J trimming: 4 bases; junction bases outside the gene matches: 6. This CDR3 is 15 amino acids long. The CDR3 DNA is TGTGCCAGCAGTTACGGCGGGAGAGGGGCAGATACGCAGTATTTT. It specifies CASSYGGRGADTQYF.

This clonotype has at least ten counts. The CDR3 DNA follows: TGTGCCAGCAGCATGAAGAATCTTGCAACTAATGAAAAACTGTTTTTT. This gives the protein CASSMKNLATNEKLFF. The chain recombines TRBV7-8 with TRBJ1-4; D is uncertain. The CDR3 extends over 16 amino acids. Germline assignment: CDR1 SGHVS and CDR2 FQNEAQ. Trimming shortened V by 5 bases and J by 0 bases, and 13 bases separated the two germline ends.

Here the CDR3 DNA reads TGCGCCAGCAGCCAAGATCCCACAGGGTGGGGCACTGAAGCTTTCTTT. It encodes CASSQDPTGWGTEAFF. The chain has TRBV4-1 and TRBJ1-1; D possibly corresponds to TRBD1 (6 bases). V dropped 0 bases and J dropped 4 bases, with 15 bases sitting between them. The CDR3 has 16 amino acids. From germline, CDR1 is MGHRA and CDR2 YSYEKL.

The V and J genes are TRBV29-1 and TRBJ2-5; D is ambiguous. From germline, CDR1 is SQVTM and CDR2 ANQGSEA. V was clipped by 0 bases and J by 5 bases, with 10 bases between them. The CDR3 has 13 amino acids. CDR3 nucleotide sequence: TGCAGCGTTGAAGATCAGCCCCAGGAGACCCAGTACTTC. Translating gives CSVEDQPQETQYF.

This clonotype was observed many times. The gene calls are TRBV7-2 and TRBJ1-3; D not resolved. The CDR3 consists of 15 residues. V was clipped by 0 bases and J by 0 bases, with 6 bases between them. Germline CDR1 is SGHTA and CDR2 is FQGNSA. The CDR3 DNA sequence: TGTGCCAGCAGCTTAGCAGGGAACTCTGGAAACACCATATATTTT. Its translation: CASSLAGNSGNTIYF.

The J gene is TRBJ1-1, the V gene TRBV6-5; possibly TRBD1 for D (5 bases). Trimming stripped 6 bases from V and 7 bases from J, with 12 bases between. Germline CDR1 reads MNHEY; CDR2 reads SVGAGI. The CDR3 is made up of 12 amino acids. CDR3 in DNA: TGTGCCAGCAGCCTCGGGGGAATTGAAGCTTTCTTT. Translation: CASSLGGIEAFF.

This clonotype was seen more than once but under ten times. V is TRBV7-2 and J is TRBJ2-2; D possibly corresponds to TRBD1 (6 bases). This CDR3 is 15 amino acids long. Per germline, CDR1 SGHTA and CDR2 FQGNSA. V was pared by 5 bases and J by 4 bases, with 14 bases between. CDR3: CASSPRGRGTGELFF. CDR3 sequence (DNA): TGTGCCAGCAGCCCCAGGGGTCGGGGCACCGGGGAGCTGTTTTTT.

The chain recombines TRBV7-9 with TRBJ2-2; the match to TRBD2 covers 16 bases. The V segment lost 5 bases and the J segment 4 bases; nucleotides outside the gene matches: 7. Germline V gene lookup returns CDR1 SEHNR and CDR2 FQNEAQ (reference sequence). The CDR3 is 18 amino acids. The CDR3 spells CASSAGTSGRASTGELFF. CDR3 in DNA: TGTGCCAGCAGCGCCGGGACTAGCGGGAGGGCGAGCACCGGGGAGCTGTTTTTT.

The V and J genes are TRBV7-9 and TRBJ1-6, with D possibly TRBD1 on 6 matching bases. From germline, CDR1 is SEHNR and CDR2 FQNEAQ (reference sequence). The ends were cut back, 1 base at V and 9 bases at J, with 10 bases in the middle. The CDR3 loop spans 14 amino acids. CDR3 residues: CASSLEGGGSPLHF. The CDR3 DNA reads TGTGCCAGCAGCTTAGAGGGGGGTGGTTCACCCCTCCACTTT.

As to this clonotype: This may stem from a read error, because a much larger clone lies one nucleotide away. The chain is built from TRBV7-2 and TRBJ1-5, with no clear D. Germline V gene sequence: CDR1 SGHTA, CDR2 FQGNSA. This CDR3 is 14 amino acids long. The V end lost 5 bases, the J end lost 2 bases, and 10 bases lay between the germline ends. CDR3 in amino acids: CASSPRRGNQPQHF. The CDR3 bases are TGTGCCAGCAGCCCCCGGCGGGGCAATCAGCCCCAGCATTTT.

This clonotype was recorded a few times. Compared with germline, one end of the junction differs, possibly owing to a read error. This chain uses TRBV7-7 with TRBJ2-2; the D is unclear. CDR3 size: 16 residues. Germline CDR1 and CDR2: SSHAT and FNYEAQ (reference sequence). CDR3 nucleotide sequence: TGTGCTAGCAGCTTTACGGGCCCTACCAACACCGGGGAGCTGTTTTTT. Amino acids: CASSFTGPTNTGELFF.

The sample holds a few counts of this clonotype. CDR3 in amino acids: CASSVQGIDEQFF. In nucleotides, the CDR3 is TGTGCCAGCAGTGTACAGGGGATCGATGAGCAGTTCTTC. The V call is TRBV2, the J call TRBJ2-1, with 7 bases identical to TRBD1. Germline V CDR1 and CDR2: SNHLY, FYNNEI. The CDR3 totals 13 residues. With 4 bases clipped from V and 8 bases from J, the junction kept 5 bases outside the gene matches.

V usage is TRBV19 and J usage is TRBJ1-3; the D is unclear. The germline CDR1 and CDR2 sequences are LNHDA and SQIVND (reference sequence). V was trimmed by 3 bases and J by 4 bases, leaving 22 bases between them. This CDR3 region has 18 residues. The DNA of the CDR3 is TGTGCCAGTAGTATCCAAACATCTACTTGGGGAGGCGGAAACACCATATATTTT. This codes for CASSIQTSTWGGGNTIYF.

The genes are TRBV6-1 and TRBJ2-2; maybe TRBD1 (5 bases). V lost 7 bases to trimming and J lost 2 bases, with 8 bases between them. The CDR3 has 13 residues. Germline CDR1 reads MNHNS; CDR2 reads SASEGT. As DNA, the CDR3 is TGTGCCAGCACCAGGGTAAACACCGGGGAGCTGTTTTTT. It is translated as CASTRVNTGELFF.

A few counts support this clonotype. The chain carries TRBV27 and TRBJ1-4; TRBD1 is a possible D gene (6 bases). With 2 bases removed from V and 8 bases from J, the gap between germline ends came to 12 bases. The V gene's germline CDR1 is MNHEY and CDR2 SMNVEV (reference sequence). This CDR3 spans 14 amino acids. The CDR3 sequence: CASSLPGRGEKLFF. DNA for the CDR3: TGTGCCAGCAGTTTACCCGGCAGGGGAGAAAAACTGTTTTTT.

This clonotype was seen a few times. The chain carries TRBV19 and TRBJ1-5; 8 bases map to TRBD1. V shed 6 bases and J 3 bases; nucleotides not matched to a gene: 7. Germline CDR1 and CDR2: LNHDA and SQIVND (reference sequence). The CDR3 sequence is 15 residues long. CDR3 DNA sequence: TGTGCCAGTAGAACAGACAGGGGCATCAATCAGCCCCAGCATTTT. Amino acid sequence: CASRTDRGINQPQHF.

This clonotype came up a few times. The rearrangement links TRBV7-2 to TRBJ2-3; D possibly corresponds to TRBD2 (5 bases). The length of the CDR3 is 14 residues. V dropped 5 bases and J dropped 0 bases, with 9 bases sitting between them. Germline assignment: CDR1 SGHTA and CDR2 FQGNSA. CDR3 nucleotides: TGTGCCAGCAGCCCGGCTAGCAGCACAGATACGCAGTATTTT. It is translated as CASSPASSTDTQYF.

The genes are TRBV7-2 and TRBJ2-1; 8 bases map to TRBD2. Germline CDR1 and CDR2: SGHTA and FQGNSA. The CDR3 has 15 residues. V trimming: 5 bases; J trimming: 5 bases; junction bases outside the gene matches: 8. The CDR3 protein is CASSRSGSNNNEQFF. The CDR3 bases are TGTGCCAGCAGCAGGAGCGGGAGCAATAACAATGAGCAGTTCTTC.

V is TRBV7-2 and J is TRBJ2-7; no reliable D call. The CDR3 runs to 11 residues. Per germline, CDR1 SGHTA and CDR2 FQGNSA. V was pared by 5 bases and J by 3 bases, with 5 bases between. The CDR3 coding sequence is TGTGCCAGCAGCCGACTCTACGAGCAGTACTTC. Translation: CASSRLYEQYF.

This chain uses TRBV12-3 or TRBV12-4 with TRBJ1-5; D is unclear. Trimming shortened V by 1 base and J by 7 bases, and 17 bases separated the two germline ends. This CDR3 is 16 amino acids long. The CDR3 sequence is CASSLGRRGVFQPQHF. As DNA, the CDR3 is TGTGCCAGCAGTTTAGGGCGTCGGGGTGTTTTCCAGCCCCAGCATTTT.

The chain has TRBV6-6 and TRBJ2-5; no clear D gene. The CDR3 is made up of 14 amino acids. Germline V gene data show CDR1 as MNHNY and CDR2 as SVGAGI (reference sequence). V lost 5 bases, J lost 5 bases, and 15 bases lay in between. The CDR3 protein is CASSHGRPYETQYF. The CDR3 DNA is TGTGCCAGCAGTCACGGCCGACCGTACGAGACCCAGTACTTC.

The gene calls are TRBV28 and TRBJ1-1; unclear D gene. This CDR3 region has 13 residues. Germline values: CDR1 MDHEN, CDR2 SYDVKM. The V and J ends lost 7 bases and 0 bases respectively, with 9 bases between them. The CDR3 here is CASKFRMNTEAFF. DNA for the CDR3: TGTGCCAGCAAATTCCGGATGAACACTGAAGCTTTCTTT.

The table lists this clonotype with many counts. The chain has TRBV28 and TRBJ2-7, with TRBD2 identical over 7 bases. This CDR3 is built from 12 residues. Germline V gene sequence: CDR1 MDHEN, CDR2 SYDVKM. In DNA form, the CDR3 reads TGTGCAACGGCGGGAGATTCCTACGAGCAGTACTTC. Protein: CATAGDSYEQYF.

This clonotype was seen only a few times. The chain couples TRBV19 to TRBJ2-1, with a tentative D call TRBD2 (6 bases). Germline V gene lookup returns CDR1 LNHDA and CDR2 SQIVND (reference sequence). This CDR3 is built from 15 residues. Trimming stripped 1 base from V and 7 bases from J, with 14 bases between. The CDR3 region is CASSIAPRGRNEQFF. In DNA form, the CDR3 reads TGTGCCAGTAGTATAGCCCCACGGGGGAGAAATGAGCAGTTCTTC.

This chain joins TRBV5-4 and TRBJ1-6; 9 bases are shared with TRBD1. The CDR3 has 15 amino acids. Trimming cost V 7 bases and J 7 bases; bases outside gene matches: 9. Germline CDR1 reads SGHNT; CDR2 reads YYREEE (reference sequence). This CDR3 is CASGSTGTGNSPLHF. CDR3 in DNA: TGTGCCAGCGGATCAACCGGGACAGGGAATTCACCCCTCCACTTT.